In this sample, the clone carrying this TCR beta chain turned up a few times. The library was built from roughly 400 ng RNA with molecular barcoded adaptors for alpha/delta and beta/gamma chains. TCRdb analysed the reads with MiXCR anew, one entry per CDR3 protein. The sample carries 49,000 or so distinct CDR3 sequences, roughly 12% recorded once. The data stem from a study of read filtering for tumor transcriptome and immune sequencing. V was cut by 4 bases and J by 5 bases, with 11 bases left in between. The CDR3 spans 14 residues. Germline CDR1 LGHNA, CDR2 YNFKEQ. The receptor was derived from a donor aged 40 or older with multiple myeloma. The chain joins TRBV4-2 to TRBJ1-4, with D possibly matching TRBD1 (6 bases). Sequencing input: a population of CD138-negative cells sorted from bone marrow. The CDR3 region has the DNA TGTGCCAGCAGCCCCGACAGGCTAAATGAAAAACTGTTTTTT. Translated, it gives CASSPDRLNEKLFF.